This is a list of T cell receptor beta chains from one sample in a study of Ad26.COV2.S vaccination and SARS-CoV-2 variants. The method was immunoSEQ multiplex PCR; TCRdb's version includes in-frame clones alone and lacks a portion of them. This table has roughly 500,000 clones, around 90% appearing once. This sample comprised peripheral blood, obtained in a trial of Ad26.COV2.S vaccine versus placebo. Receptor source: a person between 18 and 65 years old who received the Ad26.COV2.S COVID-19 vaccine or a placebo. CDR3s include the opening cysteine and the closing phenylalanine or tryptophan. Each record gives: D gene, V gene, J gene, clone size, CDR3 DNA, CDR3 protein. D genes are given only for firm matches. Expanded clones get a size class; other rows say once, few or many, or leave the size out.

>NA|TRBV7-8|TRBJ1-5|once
TGTGCCAGCAGCAAAACCGGGACAAATAGCAATCAGCCCCAGCATTTT
CASSKTGTNSNQPQHF
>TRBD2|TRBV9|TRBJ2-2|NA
TGTGCCAGCAGCCCCCCGTGGTTAGCGGGAAGCACCGGGGAGCTGTTTTTT
CASSPPWLAGSTGELFF
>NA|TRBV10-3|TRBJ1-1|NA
TGTGCCATGGGGGAGGGTTTTACTGAAGCTTTCTTT
CAMGEGFTEAFF
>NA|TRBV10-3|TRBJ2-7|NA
TGTGCCATCAGTGAGCGGGAGAGTAGTTACGAGCAGTACTTC
CAISERESSYEQYF
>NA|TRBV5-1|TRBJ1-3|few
TGCGCCAGCAGGGGGGAGACGGAATCCTCTGGAAACACCATATATTTT
CASRGETESSGNTIYF
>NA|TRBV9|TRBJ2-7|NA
TGTGCCAGCAGCGGACGCCTGGGGGAGCAGTACTTC
CASSGRLGEQYF
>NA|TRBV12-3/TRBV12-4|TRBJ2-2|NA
TGTGCCAGCAGTATAAACAGGGCCGGGGAGCTGTTTTTT
CASSINRAGELFF
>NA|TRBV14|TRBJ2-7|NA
TGTGCCAGCAGCCATGGACAGCGGAGCTCCTACGAGCAGTACTTC
CASSHGQRSSYEQYF
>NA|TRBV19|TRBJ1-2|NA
TGTGCCAGTAGTGTCCTGACAGGTTATGGACGTGGCTACACCTTC
CASSVLTGYGRGYTF
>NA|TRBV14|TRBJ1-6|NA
TGTGCCAGCAGCCAAGAAATCCTCGGCGGAGCCCTCCACTTT
CASSQEILGGALHF
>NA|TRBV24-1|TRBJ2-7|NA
TGTGCCACCAGTGCCGGGGTGTCTGGCGAGCAGTACTTC
CATSAGVSGEQYF
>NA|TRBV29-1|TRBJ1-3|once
TGCAGCGTGGATTCTGGAAACACCATATATTTT
CSVDSGNTIYF
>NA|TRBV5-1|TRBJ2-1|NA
TGCGCCAGCAGCTTGGTGCTCGGCGGACTGGCCAACTACAATGAGCAGTTCTTC
CASSLVLGGLANYNEQFF
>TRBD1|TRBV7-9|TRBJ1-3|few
TGTGCCAGCAGCACTACAGGGGACCGGAACACCATATATTTT
CASSTTGDRNTIYF
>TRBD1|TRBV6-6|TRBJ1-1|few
TGTGCCAGTGGGGACAGGGTTCCGGACACTGAAGCTTTCTTT
CASGDRVPDTEAFF
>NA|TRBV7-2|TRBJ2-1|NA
TGTGCCAGCAGCTTAAGTCCCTCGGGGGAGCAGTTCTTC
CASSLSPSGEQFF
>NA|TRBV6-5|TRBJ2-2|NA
TGTGCCAGCAGTTACGCAGGGAGGAACACCGGGGAGCTGTTTTTT
CASSYAGRNTGELFF
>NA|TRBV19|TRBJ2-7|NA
TGTGCCAGTAGTGCCTTAGACTCCTACGAGCAGTACTTC
CASSALDSYEQYF
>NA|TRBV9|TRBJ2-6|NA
TGTGCCAGCAGCGTAGGGCCAGGGAGGACTGGGGCCAACGTCCTGACTTTC
CASSVGPGRTGANVLTF
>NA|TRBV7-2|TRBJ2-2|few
TGTGCCAGCAGCTTATCGGGTCCCGGGGAGCTGTTTTTT
CASSLSGPGELFF
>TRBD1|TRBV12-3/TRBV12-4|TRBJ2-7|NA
TGTGCCAGCAGTAAGACAGGGAGCTACGAGCAGTACTTC
CASSKTGSYEQYF
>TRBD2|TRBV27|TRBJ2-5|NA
TGTGCCAGCAGTTGGGGCGGGAGGCCCGGGGAGACCCAGTACTTC
CASSWGGRPGETQYF
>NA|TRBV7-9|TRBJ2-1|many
TGTGCCAGCAGCTTAGGTGTGTTGGATGAGCAGTTCTTC
CASSLGVLDEQFF
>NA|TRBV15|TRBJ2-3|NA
TGTGCCACCAGCAGAGTCGAAGATACGCAGTATTTT
CATSRVEDTQYF
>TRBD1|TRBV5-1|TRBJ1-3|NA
TGCGCCAGCAGCCCGAGACCCGGGACAGAAAGAAACACCATATATTTT
CASSPRPGTERNTIYF
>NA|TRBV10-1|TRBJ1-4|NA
TGCGCCAGCAGTGAGTCTGAGACAGTGAATGAAAAACTGTTTTTT
CASSESETVNEKLFF
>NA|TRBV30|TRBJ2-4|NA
TGTGCCTGGAGAGATGCGGTAGCCAAAAACATTCAGTACTTC
CAWRDAVAKNIQYF
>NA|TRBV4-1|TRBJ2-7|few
TGCGCCAGCAGCCAAGAGCGAGGTCCTGACCCGTACTTC
CASSQERGPDPYF
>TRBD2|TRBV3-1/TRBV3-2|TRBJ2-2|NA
TGTGCCAGCAGCCAACTAGCGGGAGCCGGGGAGCTGTTTTTT
CASSQLAGAGELFF
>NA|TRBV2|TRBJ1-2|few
TGTGCCAGCAGTGCTCCCGGGGGTTATGGCTACACCTTC
CASSAPGGYGYTF
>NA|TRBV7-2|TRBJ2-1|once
TGTGCCAGCAGCTACGGGGCCTACAATGAGCAGTTCTTC
CASSYGAYNEQFF
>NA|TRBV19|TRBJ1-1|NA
TGTGCCAGTAGTTCAACACAGAACACTGAAGCTTTCTTT
CASSSTQNTEAFF
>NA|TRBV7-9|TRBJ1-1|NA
TGTGCCAGCAGCTTCGGACACCAGGTTGGGGGTTTCTTT
CASSFGHQVGGFF
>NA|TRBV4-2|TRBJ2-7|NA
TGTGCCAGCAGCCAAGATTCCGGGGGCTTCTCCTACGAGCAGTACTTC
CASSQDSGGFSYEQYF
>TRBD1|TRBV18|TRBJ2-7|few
TGTGCCAGCTCCCCCGGGACAGGAGGCTACGAGCAGTACTTC
CASSPGTGGYEQYF
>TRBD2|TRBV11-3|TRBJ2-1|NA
TGTGCCAGCAGCTTAGATCGGCGGGAGCTCGACAATGAGCAGTTCTTC
CASSLDRRELDNEQFF